This is a list of T cell receptor beta chains from one sample in a study of cytomegalovirus exposure and HLA in healthy donors. The protocol was immunoSEQ multiplex PCR, while the TCRdb copy is restricted to in-frame clones and leaves out a portion. This table has some 120,000 clones, roughly 82% appearing once. What was sequenced was PBMCs. These TCRs come from a man aged 18 to 30 in good health and CMV-seropositive. Each CDR3 is given with its conserved first and last residue. The D gene is left open where the match is weak.

j_call d_call v_call cdr3_aa cdr3_nt
TRBJ2-2 - TRBV6-5 CASSTDNANTGELFF TGTGCCAGCAGTACCGACAACGCGAACACCGGGGAGCTGTTTTTT
TRBJ2-2 TRBD1 TRBV19 CATRQGSNTGELFF TGTGCCACCCGACAGGGCTCGAACACCGGGGAGCTGTTTTTT
TRBJ2-7 TRBD1 TRBV4-1 CASSQDVETGRDRQYF TGCGCCAGCAGCCAAGACGTGGAGACCGGCCGGGACAGGCAGTACTTC
TRBJ2-1 TRBD2 TRBV6-1 CASSGPFGRPWTSGGNEQFF TGTGCCAGCAGTGGGCCGTTCGGCAGGCCCTGGACTAGCGGGGGCAATGAGCAGTTCTTC
TRBJ2-7 - TRBV10-3 CAISESTGHHYEQYF TGTGCCATCAGTGAGTCTACGGGACACCACTACGAGCAGTACTTC
TRBJ2-7 TRBD1 TRBV11-2 CASSGPGQGVYEQYF TGTGCCAGCAGCGGTCCGGGACAGGGGGTTTACGAGCAGTACTTC
TRBJ1-5 - TRBV6-5 CASSYSGLNQPQHF TGTGCCAGCAGTTACTCGGGACTCAATCAGCCCCAGCATTTT
TRBJ1-3 TRBD1 TRBV19 CASSVGQLVSGNTIYF TGTGCCAGTAGTGTGGGACAGCTGGTCTCTGGAAACACCATATATTTT
TRBJ1-6 - TRBV27 CASRASSYNSPLHF TGTGCCAGCAGGGCCAGCTCCTATAATTCACCCCTCCACTTT
TRBJ2-1 - TRBV28 CASSLTDNEQFF TGTGCCAGCAGTTTAACGGACAATGAGCAGTTCTTC